This TCR beta chain is from a study of T cell clonality in common variable immunodeficiency. General study findings and limits: Common variable immunodeficiency TCR beta sequences reportedly had fewer deletions and N-nucleotide insertions.

Most patients and controls had Caucasian heritage. This clone has a handful of counts. Its specificity is unknown. From the germline J gene comes the end of the CDR3, since the read stops 3 residues before it. Repertoires were generated with immunoSEQ multiplex PCR, while TCRdb's copy carries only in-frame clones and drops some. The sample counts over 30,000 clones, none seen once; the ten largest own 6.5% to 8%. The CDR3 spans 15 residues. V dropped 2 bases and J dropped 5 bases, with 13 bases sitting between them. Germline V gene sequence: CDR1 SGHVS, CDR2 FQNEAQ. The genes are TRBV7-8 and TRBJ2-1, with a tentative D call TRBD2 (5 bases). The specimen was peripheral blood mononuclear cells. This receptor was taken from a human donor with common variable immunodeficiency. The sequenced CDR3 bases are TGTGCCAGCAGCTTATTTCGGGGTTTGGACAATGAG. It is translated as CASSLFRGLDNE. The full CDR3 protein reads CASSLFRGLDNEQFF.